These T cell receptor beta chains were read from a single sample in a study of T cells in Graves' hyperthyroidism and ophthalmopathy. TCRdb re-derived calls from the multiplex PCR reads in MiXCR, one entry per CDR3 protein. The sample records around 500,000 distinct CDR3 sequences, about 15% being singletons. The sequenced material came from blood. The receptors come from a woman between 18 and 29 years old with Graves' hyperthyroidism. Each CDR3 is given with its conserved first and last residue. The D gene is left open where the match is weak. Some rows have no size entry. The others give once, few or many, or a class for an expanded clone.

V	length	size	J	D	DNA	CDR3
TRBV18	15	many	TRBJ1-5	.	TGTGCCAGCTCACCACCCCAGTTTCCCAATCAGCCCCAGCATTTT	CASSPPQFPNQPQHF
TRBV30	13	many	TRBJ1-5	.	TGTGCCTGGAGGGACGGGTATAATCAGCCCCAGCATTTT	CAWRDGYNQPQHF
TRBV5-6	16	many	TRBJ2-1	TRBD2	TGTGCCAGCAGCTGGGGGCGGGAGGGCCTTTTAGGTGAGCAGTTCTTC	CASSWGREGLLGEQFF
TRBV25-1	15	many	TRBJ2-5	TRBD1	TGTGCCAGCAGTGAAAAGGGACAGGGAGCGGAGACCCAGTACTTC	CASSEKGQGAETQYF
TRBV7-2	14	many	TRBJ2-5	.	TGTGCCAGCAGCCTCTACACACGGCGAGAGACCCAGTACTTC	CASSLYTRRETQYF
TRBV4-2	13	few	TRBJ1-2	TRBD1	TGTGCCAGCAAGGGGACAGGCTTATATGGCTACACCTTC	CASKGTGLYGYTF
TRBV4-1	15	many	TRBJ1-1	.	TGCGCCAGCAGCCAAGATTGGGCGGAGGGGCTAGAAGCTTTCTTT	CASSQDWAEGLEAFF
TRBV29-1	15	few	TRBJ1-2	TRBD1	TGCAGCGTTGAAGATCATGGACAGGGGCGAGGTGGCTACACCTTC	CSVEDHGQGRGGYTF
TRBV7-9	17	few	TRBJ2-1	TRBD2	TGTGCCAGCAGCCCAAGGACTAGCGCTGTTGTACCCAATGAGCAGTTCTTC	CASSPRTSAVVPNEQFF
TRBV5-4	14	few	TRBJ1-2	TRBD1	TGTGCCAGTTATCAACAGGGGCAGAGCTATGGCTACACCTTC	CASYQQGQSYGYTF
TRBV7-2	15	many	TRBJ1-2	.	TGTGCCAGCAGCTTAGATCAGGGGCGTTCGTTTGGCTACACCTTC	CASSLDQGRSFGYTF
TRBV18	15	many	TRBJ1-2	.	TGTGCCAGCTCACCAACTAGGGGCGGTACAGCTGGCTACACCTTC	CASSPTRGGTAGYTF
TRBV19	16	many	TRBJ2-1	TRBD2	TGTGCCAGTAGTACTCAGGGACTAGCGGGAGCGAATGAGCAGTTCTTC	CASSTQGLAGANEQFF
TRBV3-1	18	.	TRBJ1-5	.	TGTGCCAGCAGCTCGGGGGGAGCCTTTGAGTCGTACAATCAGCCCCAGCATTTT	CASSSGGAFESYNQPQHF
TRBV5-6	15	few	TRBJ1-4	TRBD1	TGTGCCAGCAGCCTATCGGACAGGGTCGGAGAAAAACTGTTTTTT	CASSLSDRVGEKLFF
TRBV27	13	many	TRBJ2-1	TRBD2	TGTGCCAGCAGTTTTAGCGGGAGGGATGAGCAGTTCTTC	CASSFSGRDEQFF
TRBV28	12	many	TRBJ2-2	.	TGTGCCACCGAAGGGAACACCGGGGAGCTGTTTTTT	CATEGNTGELFF
TRBV20-1	14	many	TRBJ2-2	.	TGCAGTGCTAGTGGAGTATCGAACACCGGGGAGCTGTTTTTT	CSASGVSNTGELFF
TRBV3-1	14	many	TRBJ2-1	TRBD2	TGTGCCAGCAGCCCTAGCGGGAGCGACAATGAGCAGTTCTTC	CASSPSGSDNEQFF
TRBV9	16	many	TRBJ1-1	.	TGTGCCAGCAGCGACGCTCGTCGGGGGCTGAACACTGAAGCTTTCTTT	CASSDARRGLNTEAFF
TRBV7-9	15	.	TRBJ2-2	TRBD1	TGTGCCAGCAGCACCGGGACAGGGATGACCGGGGAGCTGTTTTTT	CASSTGTGMTGELFF
TRBV19	15	.	TRBJ1-6	.	TGTGCCAGTAATAAGGTTCAGGGAAAGCGTTCACCCCTCCACTTT	CASNKVQGKRSPLHF
TRBV7-9	17	many	TRBJ1-1	.	TGTGCCAGCAGCTTAATTATCGGAGAGAAGCTGAACACTGAAGCTTTCTTT	CASSLIIGEKLNTEAFF
TRBV12-3/TRBV12-4	15	many	TRBJ1-5	TRBD1	TGTGCCAGCAGTTTTTCAGGGGGAGGCAATCAGCCCCAGCATTTT	CASSFSGGGNQPQHF
TRBV28	19	many	TRBJ2-3	TRBD2	TGTGCCAGCAGTTCACCAAGACTAGCGGGAGGGCTTGTGGGGGATACGCAGTATTTT	CASSSPRLAGGLVGDTQYF
TRBV5-1	14	many	TRBJ2-1	.	TGCGCCAGCAGCTCTTCCCCCGTAGACAATGAGCAGTTCTTC	CASSSSPVDNEQFF
TRBV9	16	.	TRBJ1-2	.	TGTGCCAGCAGCGTAGGGGTTGCGGGGGAAGGCTATGGCTACACCTTC	CASSVGVAGEGYGYTF
TRBV14	22	many	TRBJ2-7	.	TGTGCCAGCAGCCAAGAAGCCACCCCGGTGAGGCTCGGGCCCTCAAAGCCCTACGAGCAGTACTTC	CASSQEATPVRLGPSKPYEQYF
TRBV7-9	16	.	TRBJ2-7	TRBD1	TGTGCCAGCAGTCGCAGCCCGACAGGGGGATCCTACGAGCAGTACTTC	CASSRSPTGGSYEQYF
TRBV11-2	14	many	TRBJ1-1	.	TGTGCCAGCAGCGAGGGAGGTGGGAACACTGAAGCTTTCTTT	CASSEGGGNTEAFF
TRBV3-1	11	many	TRBJ2-7	.	TGTGCCAGCAGCCAAGGGGACGAGCAGTACTTC	CASSQGDEQYF
TRBV20-1	18	many	TRBJ2-1	TRBD2	TGCAGTGCTAGAGCAGGACTAGCTCAATTGCGGGGTTACAATGAGCAGTTCTTC	CSARAGLAQLRGYNEQFF
TRBV9	13	many	TRBJ2-1	.	TGTGCCAGCAGCGTAGGTCACGGCAGGGAGCAGTTCTTC	CASSVGHGREQFF
TRBV20-1	14	few	TRBJ1-1	.	TGCAGTGCTAGAGAGGCGCAGCCGAACACTGAAGCTTTCTTT	CSAREAQPNTEAFF
TRBV9	16	.	TRBJ2-2	.	TGTGCCAGCAGCGTAGGAGATGACCCTGTGGGCGGGGAGCTGTTTTTT	CASSVGDDPVGGELFF
TRBV7-9	14	many	TRBJ1-4	.	TGTGCCAGCAGCGTGCGGGGACACGATGAAAAACTGTTTTTT	CASSVRGHDEKLFF
TRBV2	14	many	TRBJ2-1	TRBD2	TGTGCCAGCAGTCCTAGCGGGGCCTACAATGAGCAGTTCTTC	CASSPSGAYNEQFF
TRBV30	12	many	TRBJ1-2	.	TGTGCCCGCAGGGAAGGGAGCTATGGCTACACCTTC	CARREGSYGYTF
TRBV6-2/TRBV6-3	11	many	TRBJ2-7	.	TGTGCCAGCAGCACCTCCGGGGAGCAGTACTTC	CASSTSGEQYF
TRBV12-3/TRBV12-4	15	many	TRBJ2-7	.	TGTGCCAGCAGCTCCGACTGGTTTCTGCACTACGAGCAGTACTTC	CASSSDWFLHYEQYF
TRBV9	16	.	TRBJ1-2	.	TGTGCCAGCAGCCCCAACCCTTCGGGACTGTCCTATGGCTACACCTTC	CASSPNPSGLSYGYTF